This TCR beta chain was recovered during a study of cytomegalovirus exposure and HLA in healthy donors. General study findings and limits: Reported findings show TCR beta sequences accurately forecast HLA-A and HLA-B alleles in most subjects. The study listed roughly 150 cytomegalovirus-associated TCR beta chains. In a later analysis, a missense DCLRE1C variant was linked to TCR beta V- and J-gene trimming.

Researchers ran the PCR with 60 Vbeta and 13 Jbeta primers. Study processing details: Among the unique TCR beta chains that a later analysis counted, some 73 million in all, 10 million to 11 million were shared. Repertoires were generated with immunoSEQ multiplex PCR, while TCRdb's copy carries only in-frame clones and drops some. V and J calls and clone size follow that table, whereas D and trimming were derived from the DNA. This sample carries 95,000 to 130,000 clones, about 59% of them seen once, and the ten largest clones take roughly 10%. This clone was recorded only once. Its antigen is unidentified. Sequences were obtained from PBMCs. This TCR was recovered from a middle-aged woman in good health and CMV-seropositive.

The CDR3: CASSLAGSSYEQYF. The CDR3 DNA is TGTGCCAGCAGCTTAGCGGGGTCTTCCTACGAGCAGTACTTC. The rearrangement joins TRBV11-3 to TRBJ2-7, with D perhaps matching TRBD2 (5 bases). This CDR3 is built from 14 residues. CDR1 is SGHNT and CDR2 is YENEEA in the germline V gene. V dropped 1 base and J dropped 1 base, with 8 bases sitting between them.